Listed here are 26 T cell receptor beta chains from one sample, sequenced in a study of beta chain features in type 1 diabetes. Study conclusions and caveats: For Type 1 diabetes patients, all four CD4+ subsets carried TCRB CDR3s that were moderately but significantly shorter.

The authors reverse transcribed all of the isolated RNA, so sequencing captured expressed TCRB transcripts. The repertoire was sequenced with immunoSEQ multiplex PCR; TCRdb's copy has only in-frame clones and lacks some. The sample holds around 360,000 clones; around an eighth are singletons and the top ten take roughly 0.0097%. Antigens of these TCRs are unknown. The sample consisted of naive CD4+ T cells from blood. The receptors shown here come from a woman under 30 with type 1 diabetes.

This clone was counted only a few times. The chain recombines TRBV28 with TRBJ2-7; no definite D call. From germline, CDR1 is MDHEN and CDR2 SYDVKM. The CDR3 length is 12 residues. Between the trimmed V and J ends, which lost 6 bases and 3 bases, there was a span of 9 bases. The CDR3 sequence is CASSQRGYEQYF. DNA for the CDR3: TGTGCCAGCAGCCAGAGAGGCTACGAGCAGTACTTC.

This clone has a handful of counts. This chain links TRBV19 with TRBJ1-1; D gene uncertain. Trimming took off 0 bases at V and 8 bases at J, with 16 bases between the two ends. Germline V gene data show CDR1 as LNHDA and CDR2 as SQIVND (reference sequence). This CDR3 region has 15 residues. The CDR3 loop reads CASSIERVGRSEAFF. CDR3 in DNA: TGTGCCAGTAGTATAGAGAGGGTAGGGAGATCGGAAGCTTTCTTT.

The chain combines TRBV7-9 with TRBJ2-7; D not resolved. Trimming cost V 3 bases and J 5 bases, with 5 bases left between them. Germline CDR1 SEHNR, CDR2 FQNEAQ (reference sequence). CDR3 length: 11 amino acids. For the CDR3, the DNA is TGTGCCAGCAGCTTTCGAGACGAGCAGTACTTC. Its translation: CASSFRDEQYF.

In the case of this clone: Other DNA sequences in the sample encode the same CDR3. The chain has TRBV20-1 and TRBJ2-5, with D possibly TRBD1 on 5 matching bases. The CDR3 has 10 residues. Trimming cost V 6 bases and J 5 bases, with 7 bases left between them. Germline CDR1 is DFQATT and CDR2 is SNEGSKA (reference sequence). CDR3 in amino acids: CSAPGETQYF. For the CDR3, the DNA is TGCAGTGCCCCAGGGGAGACCCAGTACTTC.

This rearrangement joins TRBV4-2 to TRBJ2-2; D perhaps matches TRBD1 (5 bases). The CDR3 has 16 residues. The ends were cut back, 4 bases at V and 3 bases at J, with 15 bases in the middle. Looked up from germline, CDR1 is LGHNA and CDR2 is YNFKEQ. CDR3 residues: CASSLNKGIDTGELFF. The CDR3 nucleotides are TGTGCCAGCAGCCTGAACAAGGGGATAGACACCGGGGAGCTGTTTTTT.

This chain connects TRBV15 to TRBJ2-7; 9 nucleotides line up with TRBD1. From germline, CDR1 is LNHNV and CDR2 YYDKDF (reference sequence). This CDR3 is built from 19 residues. The V segment lost 0 bases and the J segment 5 bases; nucleotides outside the gene matches: 17. CDR3 DNA: TGTGCCACCAGCAGAGATCCACTCGGGACAGGGCAAAAATCTGACGAGCAGTACTTC. Protein: CATSRDPLGTGQKSDEQYF.

Only a few counts were recorded for this clone. The J gene is TRBJ2-7, the V gene TRBV4-2, with a possible D match to TRBD1 (5 bases). Deletions cut 1 base from V and 2 bases from J, with 12 bases between. The CDR3 has 15 residues. Looked up from germline, CDR1 is LGHNA and CDR2 is YNFKEQ. CDR3 coding DNA: TGTGCCAGCAGCCAAGGGGTCAGGGAAACCTACGAGCAGTACTTC. Protein sequence: CASSQGVRETYEQYF.

This chain links TRBV5-1 with TRBJ2-3; TRBD2 agrees at 9 bases. V shed 0 bases and J 2 bases; nucleotides not matched to a gene: 7. Germline V gene sequence: CDR1 SGHRS, CDR2 YFSETQ. This CDR3 has 17 residues. Here the CDR3 DNA reads TGCGCCAGCAGCTTGGGGGCTAGCGGGGCCGTCACAGATACGCAGTATTTT. It specifies CASSLGASGAVTDTQYF.

The rearrangement joins TRBV4-2 to TRBJ2-5, with 9 bases aligning to TRBD2. This CDR3 has 14 amino acids. J lost 9 bases, V lost 0 bases, and 5 bases had no gene match. CDR1 LGHNA and CDR2 YNFKEQ come from the germline V gene. For the CDR3, the DNA is TGTGCCAGCAGCCAAGATCGACAGCGGGAGGCCCAGTACTTC. It encodes CASSQDRQREAQYF.

This clone was counted only a few times. The chain carries TRBV14 and TRBJ2-7; TRBD1 matches at 11 bases. Germline lookup yields CDR1 SGHDN and CDR2 FVKESK. The CDR3 is 14 amino acids. The junction had 5 bases not matched to a gene; V was cut back by 3 bases and J by 7 bases. In nucleotides, the CDR3 is TGTGCCAGCAGCCAGGGACAGGGGGGAGAAGAGCAGTACTTC. It translates to CASSQGQGGEEQYF.

The CDR3 sequence: CASSDWSTGELFF. In nucleotides, the CDR3 is TGTGCCAGCAGTGACTGGAGCACCGGGGAGCTGTTTTTT. The chain carries TRBV25-1 and TRBJ2-2, with D uncertain. With 3 bases removed from V and 4 bases from J, the gap between germline ends came to 6 bases. The CDR3 contains 13 residues. In germline, CDR1 is MGHDK, CDR2 SYGVNS.

This clone was recorded a few times. The rearrangement links TRBV18 to TRBJ2-7; 9 bases align to TRBD1. V dropped 6 bases and J dropped 2; count of bases not matched to a gene: 8. The CDR3 sequence is 15 residues long. The germline V gene has CDR1 KGHSH and CDR2 LQKENI. DNA for the CDR3: TGTGCCAGCTCGGTTACCGGGACAGGGACCTACGAGCAGTACTTC. Translated, it gives CASSVTGTGTYEQYF. The full variable domain, completed using reference TRBV18 and TRBJ2-7, is NAGVMQNPRHLVRRRGQEARLRCSPMKGHSHVYWYRQLPEEGLKFMVYLQKENIIDESGMPKERFSAEFPKEGPSILRIQQVVRGDSAAYFCASSVTGTGTYEQYFGPGTRLTVT.

In its sample, this clone was seen a few times. V gene TRBV7-2 combines with J gene TRBJ1-1, with a weak D call TRBD1 (6 bases). This CDR3 contains 18 residues. Trimming pared 5 bases from V and 0 bases from J, leaving 22 bases between. Germline CDR1 SGHTA, CDR2 FQGNSA. CDR3 nucleotides: TGTGCCAGCAGCGGGCGGCATGGACAGCCAACTATGAACACTGAAGCTTTCTTT. It encodes CASSGRHGQPTMNTEAFF.

This clone was detected only a few times. V gene TRBV27 combines with J gene TRBJ1-1; 7 bases line up with TRBD1. CDR3 length: 13 residues. V lost 7 bases and J lost 0; bases outside the gene matches: 2. Germline loops: CDR1 MNHEY, CDR2 SMNVEV (reference sequence). CDR3 nucleotide sequence: TGTGCCAGCATCGACAGGGTGAACACTGAAGCTTTCTTT. Its protein product is CASIDRVNTEAFF.

This clone turned up a few times. The rearrangement joins TRBV30 to TRBJ1-5; 7 bases are a match to TRBD1. The germline gives CDR1 GTSNPN, CDR2 SVGIG (reference sequence). The CDR3 has 15 residues. J was trimmed by 0 bases and V by 2 bases; bases with no gene match: 4. The CDR3 nucleotides read TGTGCCTGGAGTACGACAGGGATTAGCAATCAGCCCCAGCATTTT. Its protein is CAWSTTGISNQPQHF.

This clone has a handful of counts. The rearrangement links TRBV10-3 to TRBJ2-1; no clear D. Per the germline V gene, CDR1 is ENHRY and CDR2 is SYGVKD. The length of the CDR3 is 11 residues. V lost 10 bases and J lost 8, with 12 bases in between. The CDR3 DNA reads as TGTGCCAGCGCGGAGAGTTATGAGCAGTTCTTC. Translating gives CASAESYEQFF.

This chain uses TRBV7-9 with TRBJ1-2; no firm D call. The CDR3 consists of 13 residues. V was shortened by 2 bases and J by 7 bases, with 11 bases between the two germline ends. CDR1 is SEHNR, CDR2 FQNEAQ, per germline (reference sequence). For the CDR3, the DNA is TGTGCCAGCAGCTTACCGGGTTTCGTTGGCTACACCTTC. The encoded protein is CASSLPGFVGYTF.

Only a few counts were recorded for this clone. The V call is TRBV25-1, the J call TRBJ2-3, with 12 nucleotides matching TRBD2. Germline V gene data show CDR1 as MGHDK and CDR2 as SYGVNS. V gave up 4 bases and J gave up 4 bases; unmatched junction bases: 3. The CDR3 is 15 residues long. The CDR3 DNA reads TGTGCCAGCAGTGGACTAGCGGGAGTCCCAGATACGCAGTATTTT. This codes for CASSGLAGVPDTQYF.

This clone was seen a handful of times. The chain recombines TRBV19 with TRBJ2-3, with 9 bases aligning to TRBD2. Germline CDR1 LNHDA, CDR2 SQIVND (reference sequence). With 3 bases clipped from V and 5 bases from J, the junction kept 9 bases outside the gene matches. This CDR3 has 16 residues. The CDR3 DNA sequence: TGTGCCAGTAGTATTGGGGTAGCGGGGGCGCAAGATACGCAGTATTTT. Encoded protein: CASSIGVAGAQDTQYF. The complete variable domain, with remaining parts taken from reference TRBV19 and TRBJ2-3, reads DGGITQSPKYLFRKEGQNVTLSCEQNLNHDAMYWYRQDPGQGLRLIYYSQIVNDFQKGDIAEGYSVSREKKESFPLTVTSAQKNPTAFYLCASSIGVAGAQDTQYFGPGTRLTVL.

This clone has only a few counts. The chain carries TRBV5-1 and TRBJ2-7; the match to TRBD2 covers 8 bases. The V segment lost 5 bases and the J segment 2 bases; nucleotides outside the gene matches: 9. From germline, CDR1 is SGHRS and CDR2 YFSETQ. The CDR3 consists of 15 residues. CDR3 region: CASRPTSGRPYEQYF. In DNA, the CDR3 is TGCGCCAGCAGACCAACTAGCGGCCGACCCTACGAGCAGTACTTC.

This clone has a handful of counts. This sequence joins TRBV6-6 and TRBJ1-4; unclear D gene. Germline V gene lookup returns CDR1 MNHNY and CDR2 SVGAGI (reference sequence). The CDR3 is made up of 16 amino acids. V was shortened by 4 bases and J by 0 bases, with 12 bases between the two germline ends. Written as DNA, the CDR3 is TGTGCCAGCAGTTTCCGGGATGGTCCAACTAATGAAAAACTGTTTTTT. Translation gives CASSFRDGPTNEKLFF.

This clone was seen a few times. The CDR3 loop is CASSLQGARTDTQYF. The CDR3 nucleotides are TGTGCCAGCTCCTTACAGGGGGCGCGGACAGATACGCAGTATTTT. This chain uses TRBV11-2 with TRBJ2-3, with 9 bases lining up with TRBD1. The CDR3 spans 15 residues. Trimming took 8 bases from V and 3 from J; bases not matched to a gene: 9. The germline gives CDR1 SGHAT, CDR2 FQNNGV.

A few counts support this clone. The V gene is TRBV5-1, the J gene TRBJ2-1; unclear D gene. The germline V and J ends were trimmed by 0 bases and 8 bases, with 12 bases remaining between them. The CDR3 length is 14 residues. Germline V gene data show CDR1 as SGHRS and CDR2 as YFSETQ. The chain's CDR3 is CASSLAPGVDEQFF. DNA of the CDR3: TGCGCCAGCAGCTTGGCACCAGGTGTCGATGAGCAGTTCTTC.

The gene calls are TRBV15 and TRBJ2-1, with a possible D match to TRBD2 (6 bases). Germline-derived CDR1 and CDR2 are LNHNV and YYDKDF (reference sequence). V lost 1 base and J 0 bases, leaving 19 bases between the germline ends. This CDR3 contains 19 residues. The DNA for the CDR3 is TGTGCCACCAGCAGAGCGGGAGTCTATCCCCTTCGCTCCTACAATGAGCAGTTCTTC. Its protein is CATSRAGVYPLRSYNEQFF.

The gene calls are TRBV7-9 and TRBJ1-4; no clear D. Trimming shortened V by 1 base and J by 11 bases, and 11 bases separated the two germline ends. The CDR3 sequence is 13 residues long. Per the germline V gene, CDR1 is SEHNR and CDR2 is FQNEAQ (reference sequence). The CDR3 DNA follows: TGTGCCAGCAGCTTAGAGGAGTACGCTAAACTGTTTTTT. It yields the protein CASSLEEYAKLFF.

The rearrangement joins TRBV5-4 to TRBJ1-2; 10 positions agree with TRBD1. Trimming cost V 9 bases and J 8 bases; bases outside gene matches: 22. Looked up from germline, CDR1 is SGHNT and CDR2 is YYREEE (reference sequence). The CDR3 runs 17 residues. CDR3: CAIHPSGRTGGLLGYTF. CDR3 bases: TGTGCCATCCATCCGTCGGGGCGGACAGGGGGTCTATTGGGCTACACCTTC.